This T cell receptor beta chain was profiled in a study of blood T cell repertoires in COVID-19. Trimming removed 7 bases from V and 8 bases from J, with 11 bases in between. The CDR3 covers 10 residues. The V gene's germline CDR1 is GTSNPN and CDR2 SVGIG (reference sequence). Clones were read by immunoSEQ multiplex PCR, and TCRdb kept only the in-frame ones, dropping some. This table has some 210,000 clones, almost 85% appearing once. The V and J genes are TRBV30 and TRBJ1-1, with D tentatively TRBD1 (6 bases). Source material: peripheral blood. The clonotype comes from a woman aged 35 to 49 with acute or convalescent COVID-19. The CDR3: CASGHAEAFF. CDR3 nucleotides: TGTGCCTCGGGACACGCGGAAGCTTTCTTT.